The 30 T cell receptor beta chains reported below all come from one sample, sequenced in a study of cytomegalovirus exposure and HLA in healthy donors. Vbeta (60) and Jbeta (13) primers were used in the PCR. The assay was immunoSEQ multiplex PCR, and TCRdb's table has in-frame clones only and misses some. The sample has roughly 120,000 clones, about four fifths seen once. The sequenced sample was PBMCs. Receptor source: a woman in her sixties or seventies in good health and CMV-seropositive.

The chain has TRBV11-2 and TRBJ1-1; D is possibly TRBD1 (5 bases). This CDR3 comprises 13 residues. V shed 5 bases and J shed 11 bases, with 18 bases lying between them. Germline V CDR1 and CDR2: SGHAT, FQNNGV. The CDR3 DNA follows: TGTGCCAGCAGCACAAATCAGGGAACTAACGCTTTCTTT. This sequence encodes CASSTNQGTNAFF. The complete variable domain, with remaining parts taken from reference TRBV11-2 and TRBJ1-1, reads EAGVAQSPRYKIIEKRQSVAFWCNPISGHATLYWYQQILGQGPKLLIQFQNNGVVDDSQLPKDRFSAERLKGVDSTLKIQPAKLEDSAVYLCASSTNQGTNAFFGQGTRLTVV.

V usage is TRBV19 and J usage is TRBJ2-3; 8 bases fit TRBD2. The CDR3 extends over 16 amino acids. Per the germline V gene, CDR1 is LNHDA and CDR2 is SQIVND (reference sequence). Trimming cost V 1 base and J 0 bases; bases outside gene matches: 3. The chain's CDR3 is CASSIAVAGSTDTQYF. The CDR3 nucleotides read TGTGCCAGTAGTATAGCGGTAGCGGGAAGCACAGATACGCAGTATTTT.

The CDR3 spells CASSPNTGFGTDTQYF. In DNA, the CDR3 is TGTGCCAGCAGCCCCAACACAGGGTTCGGCACAGATACGCAGTATTTT. The J gene is TRBJ2-3, the V gene TRBV28, with D possibly matching TRBD1 (6 bases). Germline V gives CDR1 MDHEN, CDR2 SYDVKM. The CDR3 contains 16 residues. V lost 6 bases to trimming and J lost 1 base, with 17 bases between them. Supplemented by reference TRBV28 and TRBJ2-3, the full variable domain reads DVKVTQSSRYLVKRTGEKVFLECVQDMDHENMFWYRQDPGLGLRLIYFSYDVKMKEKGDIPEGYSVSREKKERFSLILESASTNQTSMYLCASSPNTGFGTDTQYFGPGTRLTVL.

Note on this clone: At one end, the junction sequence differs from germline, possibly due to a read error. This chain connects TRBV7-9 to TRBJ2-7; 7 bases are shared with TRBD2. Germline V gene lookup returns CDR1 SEHNR and CDR2 FQNEAQ (reference sequence). The CDR3 has 12 amino acids. CDR3 sequence reads: CSSSPGLTLKYF. CDR3 DNA sequence: TGTTCCAGCAGCCCGGGACTAACCCTAAAGTACTTC.

This chain links TRBV5-5 with TRBJ2-3; D not resolved. CDR1 is SGHKS, CDR2 YYEKEE, per germline (reference sequence). With 2 bases removed from V and 7 bases from J, the gap between germline ends came to 11 bases. CDR3 length equals 13 residues. The chain's CDR3 is CASSFNNRNTQYF. CDR3 in DNA: TGTGCCAGCAGCTTTAACAACCGAAATACGCAGTATTTT.

This clone was seen once. CDR3: CASSLAPGSRNGYTF. In DNA, the CDR3 is TGTGCCAGCAGCTTGGCCCCAGGGTCGAGAAATGGCTACACCTTC. The chain carries TRBV5-8 and TRBJ1-2; perhaps TRBD1 as D (5 bases). Germline V lookup: CDR1 SGHTS, CDR2 YDEGEE. This CDR3 spans 15 amino acids. Trimming took off 0 bases at V and 6 bases at J, with 15 bases between the two ends.

This clone turned up a few times. The chain links TRBV7-9 to TRBJ2-1, with D hard to call. The germline V gene encodes CDR1 SEHNR and CDR2 FQNEAQ (reference sequence). This CDR3 region has 14 residues. Deletions cut 7 bases from V and 0 bases from J, with 10 bases between. The CDR3 DNA reads TGTGCCAGCATTCCCCGGAGCTCCTACAATGAGCAGTTCTTC. Encoded protein: CASIPRSSYNEQFF.

This clone was found once. CDR3 nucleotide sequence: TGTGCCAGCAAACTAGCGGGACTCACAGATACGCAGTATTTT. It is translated as CASKLAGLTDTQYF. The rearrangement joins TRBV27 to TRBJ2-3, with TRBD2 matching over 10 bases. CDR1 MNHEY and CDR2 SMNVEV come from the germline V gene (reference sequence). The trim removed 7 bases at V and 2 bases at J, leaving 3 bases unmatched. The CDR3 runs to 14 residues.

As DNA, the CDR3 is TGTGCCAGCAGCCCTGGACAGGGTGAGGGCTACACCTTC. It codes for CASSPGQGEGYTF. This sequence joins TRBV7-3 and TRBJ1-2, with 8 nucleotides matching TRBD1. V lost 5 bases and J lost 8; bases outside the gene matches: 7. The germline V gene encodes CDR1 SGHTA and CDR2 FQGTGA. The CDR3 has 13 residues.

The rearrangement links TRBV10-2 to TRBJ1-5, with a weak D call TRBD1 (6 bases). There are 17 residues in the CDR3. Trimming stripped 8 bases from V and 3 bases from J, with 23 bases between. CDR1 is WSHSY and CDR2 is SAAADI in the germline V gene. In DNA form, the CDR3 reads TGCGCCAGCCATTTACTTTCGCGGGGGCAGCTCAATCAGCCCCAGCATTTT. Translated, it gives CASHLLSRGQLNQPQHF.

This chain connects TRBV29-1 to TRBJ2-1, with D possibly TRBD1 on 5 matching bases. Germline V gene data show CDR1 as SQVTM and CDR2 as ANQGSEA. Trimming removed 3 bases from V and 0 bases from J, with 9 bases in between. This CDR3 contains 14 residues. The CDR3 DNA sequence: TGCAGCGTTGACTTAGGGGTCTCCTACAATGAGCAGTTCTTC. It yields the protein CSVDLGVSYNEQFF.

Written as DNA, the CDR3 is TGTGCCAGCAGCGTTCTAGACTTGGCGGCAGAGACCCAGTACTTC. This encodes CASSVLDLAAETQYF. The rearrangement joins TRBV9 to TRBJ2-5; D is undetermined. Deletions cut 2 bases from V and 4 bases from J, with 15 bases between. This CDR3 spans 15 amino acids. Germline V gives CDR1 SGDLS, CDR2 YYNGEE.

A few counts support this clone. The rearrangement uses TRBV7-9 and TRBJ2-7; D is uncertain. The V end lost 1 base, the J end lost 2 bases, and 6 bases lay between the germline ends. The CDR3 has 13 residues. Germline lookup yields CDR1 SEHNR and CDR2 FQNEAQ (reference sequence). DNA of the CDR3: TGTGCCAGCAGCTTAGAAAGCACCTACGAGCAGTACTTC. This codes for CASSLESTYEQYF.

The V and J genes are TRBV4-1 and TRBJ2-1; 7 bases align to TRBD2. Looked up from germline, CDR1 is MGHRA and CDR2 is YSYEKL. J lost 12 bases, V lost 1 base, and 15 bases had no gene match. This CDR3 has 16 residues. CDR3 amino acids: CASSQVAGLVLRGQFF. The CDR3 DNA follows: TGCGCCAGCAGCCAAGTCGCTGGACTAGTCCTCCGGGGGCAGTTCTTC.

This chain links TRBV18 with TRBJ1-1, with D unresolved. Germline V lookup: CDR1 KGHSH, CDR2 LQKENI. This CDR3 has 16 amino acids. Trimming cost V 0 bases and J 1 base, with 12 bases left between them. The CDR3 coding sequence is TGTGCCAGCTCACCACCTATTCTACAGCCGAACACTGAAGCTTTCTTT. Its protein product is CASSPPILQPNTEAFF.

The V and J genes are TRBV5-1 and TRBJ2-1, with TRBD2 identical over 13 bases. The CDR3 loop spans 16 amino acids. The ends lost 0 bases at V and 7 bases at J; junction bases unmatched: 4. Germline CDR1 reads SGHRS; CDR2 reads YFSETQ. This CDR3 is CASSLGGTSGVNEQFF. The CDR3 DNA reads TGCGCCAGCAGCTTGGGGGGGACTAGCGGGGTTAATGAGCAGTTCTTC. Complete variable domain (other parts from reference TRBV5-1 and TRBJ2-1): KAGVTQTPRYLIKTRGQQVTLSCSPISGHRSVSWYQQTPGQGLQFLFEYFSETQRNKGNFPGRFSGRQFSNSRSEMNVSTLELGDSALYLCASSLGGTSGVNEQFFGPGTRLTVL.

This clone has a handful of counts. The chain uses TRBV27 and TRBJ1-5, with D possibly TRBD1 on 6 matching bases. V lost 2 bases to trimming and J lost 0 bases, with 11 bases between them. The CDR3 runs to 16 residues. Germline V gene lookup returns CDR1 MNHEY and CDR2 SMNVEV (reference sequence). The CDR3 protein is CASSLRGTYSNQPQHF. The CDR3 nucleotides read TGTGCCAGCAGTTTAAGAGGGACATATAGCAATCAGCCCCAGCATTTT.

This chain links TRBV7-2 with TRBJ2-7; D is unclear. This CDR3 spans 11 amino acids. Per germline, CDR1 SGHTA and CDR2 FQGNSA. The ends were cut back, 1 base at V and 4 bases at J, with 2 bases in the middle. The CDR3 DNA is TGTGCCAGCAGCTTAGTATACGAGCAGTACTTC. This translates into CASSLVYEQYF.

The chain employs TRBV7-3 and TRBJ2-1, with 12 nucleotides matching TRBD2. The CDR3 has 17 amino acids. V gave up 5 bases and J gave up 4 bases; unmatched junction bases: 9. Germline lookup yields CDR1 SGHTA and CDR2 FQGTGA. CDR3 DNA: TGTGCCAGCAGCCCTAGACTAGCGGGAGCCCTTTACAATGAGCAGTTCTTC. It encodes CASSPRLAGALYNEQFF.

This sequence joins TRBV28 and TRBJ2-2; 10 bases align to TRBD1. The CDR3 has 15 amino acids. V lost 5 bases, J lost 6 bases, and 6 bases stayed unmatched. In germline, CDR1 is MDHEN, CDR2 SYDVKM. CDR3 amino acids: CASSTGQGLAGELFF. The CDR3 bases are TGTGCCAGCAGTACGGGACAGGGGTTAGCCGGGGAGCTGTTTTTT.

The chain recombines TRBV12-5 with TRBJ2-7; D might be TRBD1 (5 bases). In germline, CDR1 is LGHNT, CDR2 FRNRAP. V was clipped by 1 base and J by 6 bases, with 10 bases between them. CDR3 length equals 13 residues. This CDR3 is CASGLEPGIEQYF. The CDR3 DNA reads as TGTGCTAGTGGTTTGGAGCCAGGGATCGAGCAGTACTTC.

The V call is TRBV15, the J call TRBJ2-7, with TRBD1 identical over 9 bases. There are 15 residues in the CDR3. From germline, CDR1 is LNHNV and CDR2 YYDKDF (reference sequence). The V segment lost 4 bases and the J segment 4 bases; nucleotides outside the gene matches: 8. CDR3 residues: CATSIPGQGSYEQYF. The DNA of the CDR3 is TGTGCCACCAGCATACCGGGACAGGGATCTTACGAGCAGTACTTC.

This clone was seen a handful of times. The chain is built from TRBV6-1 and TRBJ2-2; TRBD1 matches at 9 bases. The length of the CDR3 is 15 residues. V dropped 2 bases and J dropped 4; count of bases not matched to a gene: 2. Germline-derived CDR1 and CDR2 are MNHNS and SASEGT. The CDR3 DNA is TGTGCCAGCAGTGAACGGACAGGGGCCACCGGGGAGCTGTTTTTT. Translation: CASSERTGATGELFF.

The sample holds a few counts of this clone. The chain carries TRBV6-1 and TRBJ2-1; 12 bases agree with TRBD2. J lost 4 bases, V lost 7 bases, and 2 bases had no gene match. CDR1 and CDR2 from the germline V gene are MNHNS and SASEGT. The CDR3 has 14 residues. CDR3 region: CASTLAGGYNEQFF. The DNA for the CDR3 is TGTGCCAGCACGCTAGCGGGAGGGTACAATGAGCAGTTCTTC.

The chain links TRBV6-1 to TRBJ2-7, with a tentative D call TRBD1 (5 bases). The CDR3 runs 15 residues. Looked up from germline, CDR1 is MNHNS and CDR2 is SASEGT. V gave up 2 bases and J gave up 7 bases, with 18 bases separating them. In DNA, the CDR3 is TGTGCCAGCAGTGAACCTACAGGCCTTCCTGAAGAGCAGTACTTC. This gives the protein CASSEPTGLPEEQYF.

The gene calls are TRBV6-1 and TRBJ2-1, with D uncertain. This CDR3 has 10 amino acids. Germline loops: CDR1 MNHNS, CDR2 SASEGT. Trimming took off 10 bases at V and 6 bases at J, with 7 bases between the two ends. The CDR3: CATTLNEQFF. The CDR3 DNA sequence: TGTGCCACTACCCTCAATGAGCAGTTCTTC.

This clone was found a few times. The genes are TRBV6-5 and TRBJ2-7, with TRBD2 matching 9 bases. Germline lookup yields CDR1 MNHEY and CDR2 SVGAGI. The CDR3 runs 14 residues. V was pared by 4 bases and J by 1 base, with 2 bases of the junction left unmatched. CDR3 DNA: TGTGCCAGCAGTTTAGCGGGGGAATCCTACGAGCAGTACTTC. It codes for CASSLAGESYEQYF.

J is TRBJ2-7 and V is TRBV4-2; D remains unclear. Germline-derived CDR1 and CDR2 are LGHNA and YNFKEQ. V was clipped by 5 bases and J by 7 bases, with 21 bases between them. CDR3 length equals 15 residues. The CDR3 bases are TGTGCCAGCAGCATCAGCGACGGCGGAGCCGGGGAGCAGTACTTC. Protein product: CASSISDGGAGEQYF.

J is TRBJ1-1 and V is TRBV28; D gene uncertain. Trimming stripped 2 bases from V and 3 bases from J, with 7 bases between. Germline V gene sequence: CDR1 MDHEN, CDR2 SYDVKM. The CDR3 contains 13 residues. CDR3 nucleotide sequence: TGTGCCAGCAGTTTAAGAGGTTACACTGAAGCTTTCTTT. This codes for CASSLRGYTEAFF.

The J gene is TRBJ1-2, the V gene TRBV11-2; 7 bases are shared with TRBD1. The junction had 16 bases not matched to a gene; V was cut back by 4 bases and J by 8 bases. The CDR3 extends over 16 amino acids. Looked up from germline, CDR1 is SGHAT and CDR2 is FQNNGV. The CDR3 DNA is TGTGCCAGCAGCTCCCTATTGCGGGGCCAGGGGGAGGGCTACACCTTC. This sequence encodes CASSSLLRGQGEGYTF.